This T cell receptor (delta chain) was captured by sequencing in a study of gamma-delta T cells after stem cell transplantation. Remarks on this clone: With a far larger clone one base away, a read error is the likely cause.

TCRdb re-called clones from the RT-PCR reads using CATT. The table records under 2,500 delta-chain clones, around 44% of them present only once. Per the germline V gene, CDR1 is GEAIGNYY and CDR2 is EKD. This CDR3 is 18 amino acids long. This chain links TRDV2 with TRDJ1; 10 bases line up with TRDD3. Sequences were obtained from gamma-delta T cells. The receptor comes from a human donor. It is not recorded whose cells these are; they may come from a transplant donor. The CDR3 nucleotides are TGTGCCTGTGACACCCTCTATACTGGGGGATCCTACACCGATAAATTCATCTTT. Protein: CACDTLYTGGSYTDKFIF.